This T cell receptor beta chain was documented in a study of CD4 T cells in relation to SARS-CoV-2 and coronaviruses. About the study: A couple of subjects were Hispanic; patients were under 10 males and a handful of females. Study-wide findings and caveats: Pre-pandemic and post-infection samples never came from the same donor.

In the case of this clone: Antigen: not known.

Germline lookup yields CDR1 KGHSH and CDR2 LQKENI. The CDR3 is 16 amino acids. V gave up 1 base and J gave up 3 bases; unmatched junction bases: 7. CD4 enrichment then naive enrichment separated naive from memory CD4+ cells. Profiling relied on immunoSEQ multiplex PCR, and the TCRdb table lists in-frame clones only, not all of them. Altogether 30,000 to 45,000 clones are present, around nine tenths being singletons, with the ten largest covering roughly 10%. The sequencing sample was made of memory CD4+ T cells from PBMCs. The origin of this receptor is an adult with COVID-19. This chain joins TRBV18 and TRBJ2-7, with 9 positions matching TRBD2. CDR3 amino acids: CASSPLTAGGHYEQYF. DNA for the CDR3: TGTGCCAGCTCACCACTTACAGCGGGGGGACACTACGAGCAGTACTTC.